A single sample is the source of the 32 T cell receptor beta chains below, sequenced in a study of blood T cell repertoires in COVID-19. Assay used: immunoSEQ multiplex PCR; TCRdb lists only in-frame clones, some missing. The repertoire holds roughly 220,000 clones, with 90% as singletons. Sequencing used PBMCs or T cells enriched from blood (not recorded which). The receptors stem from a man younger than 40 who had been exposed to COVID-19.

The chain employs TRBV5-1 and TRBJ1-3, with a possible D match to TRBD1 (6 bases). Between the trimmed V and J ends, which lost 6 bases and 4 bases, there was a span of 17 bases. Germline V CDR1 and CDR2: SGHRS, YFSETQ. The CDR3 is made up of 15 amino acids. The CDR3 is CASTEGGRIGNTIYF. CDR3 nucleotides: TGCGCCAGCACCGAAGGGGGTCGTATAGGAAACACCATATATTTT.

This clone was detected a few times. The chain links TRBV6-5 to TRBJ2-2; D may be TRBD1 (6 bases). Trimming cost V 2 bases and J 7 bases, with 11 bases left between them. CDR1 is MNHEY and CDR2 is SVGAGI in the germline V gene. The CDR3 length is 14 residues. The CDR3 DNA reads TGTGCCAGCAGTTACGGCAGGGACAACGGGGAGCTGTTTTTT. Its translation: CASSYGRDNGELFF.

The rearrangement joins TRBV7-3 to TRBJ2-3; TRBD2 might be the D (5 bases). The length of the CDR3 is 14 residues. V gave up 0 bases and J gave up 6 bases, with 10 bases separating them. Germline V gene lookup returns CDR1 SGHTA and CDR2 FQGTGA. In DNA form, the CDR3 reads TGTGCCAGCAGCTTAACGCCTACGGGGGATACGCAGTATTTT. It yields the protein CASSLTPTGDTQYF.

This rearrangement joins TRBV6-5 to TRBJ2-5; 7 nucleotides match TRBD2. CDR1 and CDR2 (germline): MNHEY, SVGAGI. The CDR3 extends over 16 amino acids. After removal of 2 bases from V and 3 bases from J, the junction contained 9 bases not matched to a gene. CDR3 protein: CASSYPIGGSEETQYF. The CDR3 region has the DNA TGTGCCAGCAGTTACCCCATCGGGGGGTCAGAAGAGACCCAGTACTTC.

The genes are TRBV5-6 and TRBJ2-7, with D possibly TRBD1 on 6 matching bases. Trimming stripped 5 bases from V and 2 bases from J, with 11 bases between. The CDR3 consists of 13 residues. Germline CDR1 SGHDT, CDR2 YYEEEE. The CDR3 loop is CASSRTATYEQYF. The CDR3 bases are TGTGCCAGCAGTCGGACAGCTACCTACGAGCAGTACTTC.

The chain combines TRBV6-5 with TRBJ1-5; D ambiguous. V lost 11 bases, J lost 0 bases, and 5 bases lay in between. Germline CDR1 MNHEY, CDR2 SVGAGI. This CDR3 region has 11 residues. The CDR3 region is CAVDSNQPQHF. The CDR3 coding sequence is TGTGCCGTAGATAGCAATCAGCCCCAGCATTTT.

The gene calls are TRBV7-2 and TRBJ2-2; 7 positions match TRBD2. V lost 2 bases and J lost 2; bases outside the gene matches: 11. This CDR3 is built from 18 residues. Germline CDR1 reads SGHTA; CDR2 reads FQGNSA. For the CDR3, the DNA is TGTGCCAGCAGCTTATCTCGTTTTAGCGGGTTAAACACCGGGGAGCTGTTTTTT. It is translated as CASSLSRFSGLNTGELFF.

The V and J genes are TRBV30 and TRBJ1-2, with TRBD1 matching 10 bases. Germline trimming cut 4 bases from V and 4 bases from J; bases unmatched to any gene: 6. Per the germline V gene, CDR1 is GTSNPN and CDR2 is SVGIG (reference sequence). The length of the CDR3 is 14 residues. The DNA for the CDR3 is TGTGCCTGGATACCGGACAGGGGGGCCTATGGCTACACCTTC. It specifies CAWIPDRGAYGYTF.

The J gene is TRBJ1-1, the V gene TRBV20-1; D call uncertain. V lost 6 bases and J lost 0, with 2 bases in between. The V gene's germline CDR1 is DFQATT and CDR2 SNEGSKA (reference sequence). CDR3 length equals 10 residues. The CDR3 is CSALNTEAFF. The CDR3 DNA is TGCAGTGCCTTGAACACTGAAGCTTTCTTT.

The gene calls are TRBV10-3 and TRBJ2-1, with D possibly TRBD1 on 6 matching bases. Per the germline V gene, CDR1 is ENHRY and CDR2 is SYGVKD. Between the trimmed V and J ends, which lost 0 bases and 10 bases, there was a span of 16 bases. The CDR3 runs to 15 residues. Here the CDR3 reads CAISESRTDLREQFF. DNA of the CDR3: TGTGCCATCAGTGAGTCGAGGACAGACCTTCGGGAGCAGTTCTTC.

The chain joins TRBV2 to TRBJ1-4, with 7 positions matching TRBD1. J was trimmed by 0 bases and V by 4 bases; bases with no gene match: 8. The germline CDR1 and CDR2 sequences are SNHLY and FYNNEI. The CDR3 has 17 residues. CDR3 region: CASSVTGVDATNEKLFF. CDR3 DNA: TGTGCCAGCAGTGTCACAGGGGTCGATGCAACTAATGAAAAACTGTTTTTT.

The CDR3 nucleotides read TGTGCCAGCAGCTTAGGGACTATAGCTAGCACAGATACGCAGTATTTT. This codes for CASSLGTIASTDTQYF. V is TRBV7-2 and J is TRBJ2-3; D might be TRBD2 (6 bases). CDR3 size: 16 residues. The V gene's germline CDR1 is SGHTA and CDR2 FQGNSA. The V gene lost 1 base and the J gene lost 0 bases, with 11 bases spanning the gap. Variable domain in full (rest from reference TRBV7-2 and TRBJ2-3): GAGVSQSPSNKVTEKGKDVELRCDPISGHTALYWYRQSLGQGLEFLIYFQGNSAPDKSGLPSDRFSAERTGGSVSTLTIQRTQQEDSAVYLCASSLGTIASTDTQYFGPGTRLTVL.

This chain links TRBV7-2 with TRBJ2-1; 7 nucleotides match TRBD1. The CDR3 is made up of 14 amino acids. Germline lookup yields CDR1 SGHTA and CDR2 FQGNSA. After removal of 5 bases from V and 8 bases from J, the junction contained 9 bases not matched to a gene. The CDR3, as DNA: TGTGCCAGCAGCCCTGACAGGGCTGGTGATGAGCAGTTCTTC. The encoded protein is CASSPDRAGDEQFF.

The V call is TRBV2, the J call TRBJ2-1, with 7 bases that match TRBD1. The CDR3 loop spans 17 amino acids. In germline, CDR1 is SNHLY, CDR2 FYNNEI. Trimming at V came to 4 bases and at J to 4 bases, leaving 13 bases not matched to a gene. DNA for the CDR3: TGTGCCAGCAGTGGCGAGGGACAGTCGAGATTTTACAATGAGCAGTTCTTC. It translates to CASSGEGQSRFYNEQFF.

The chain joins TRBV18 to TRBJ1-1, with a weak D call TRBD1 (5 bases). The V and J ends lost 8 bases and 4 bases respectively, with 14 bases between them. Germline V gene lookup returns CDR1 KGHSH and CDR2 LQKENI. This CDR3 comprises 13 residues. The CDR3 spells CASLSAGGTEAFF. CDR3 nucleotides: TGTGCCAGCCTCTCAGCGGGGGGCACTGAAGCTTTCTTT.

The CDR3 region is CASSPDRGRTGELFF. The CDR3, as DNA: TGTGCCAGCAGCCCCGACAGGGGGCGAACCGGGGAGCTGTTTTTT. The chain uses TRBV6-5 and TRBJ2-2; 10 nucleotides line up with TRBD1. The CDR3 contains 15 residues. Germline lookup yields CDR1 MNHEY and CDR2 SVGAGI. The junction had 6 bases not matched to a gene; V was cut back by 6 bases and J by 5 bases.

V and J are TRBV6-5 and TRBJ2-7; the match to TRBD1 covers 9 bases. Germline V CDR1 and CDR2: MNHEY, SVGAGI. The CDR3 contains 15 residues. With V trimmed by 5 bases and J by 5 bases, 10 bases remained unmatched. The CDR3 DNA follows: TGTGCCAGCAGTCCCTTCCGGGACAGGGTCAACGAGCAGTACTTC. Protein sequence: CASSPFRDRVNEQYF.

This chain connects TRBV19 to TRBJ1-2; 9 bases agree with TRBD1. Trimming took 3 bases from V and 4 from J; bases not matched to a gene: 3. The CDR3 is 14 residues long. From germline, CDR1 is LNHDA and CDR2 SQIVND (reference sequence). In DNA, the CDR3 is TGTGCCAGTAGTATCGACAGGGGGACCTATGGCTACACCTTC. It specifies CASSIDRGTYGYTF.

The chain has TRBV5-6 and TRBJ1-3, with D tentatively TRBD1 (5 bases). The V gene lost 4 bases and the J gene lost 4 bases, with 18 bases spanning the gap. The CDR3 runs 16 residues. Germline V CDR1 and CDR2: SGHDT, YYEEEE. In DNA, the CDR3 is TGTGCCAGCAGCCCCCTCGGCAGGGAACCCGGAAACACCATATATTTT. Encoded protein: CASSPLGREPGNTIYF.

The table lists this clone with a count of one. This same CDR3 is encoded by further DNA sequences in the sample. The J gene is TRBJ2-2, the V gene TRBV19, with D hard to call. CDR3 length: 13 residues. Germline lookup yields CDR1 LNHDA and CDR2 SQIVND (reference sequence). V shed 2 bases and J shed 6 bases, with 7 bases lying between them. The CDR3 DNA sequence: TGTGCCAGTAGTATAAGAGGCGCCGGGGAGCTGTTTTTT. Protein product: CASSIRGAGELFF.

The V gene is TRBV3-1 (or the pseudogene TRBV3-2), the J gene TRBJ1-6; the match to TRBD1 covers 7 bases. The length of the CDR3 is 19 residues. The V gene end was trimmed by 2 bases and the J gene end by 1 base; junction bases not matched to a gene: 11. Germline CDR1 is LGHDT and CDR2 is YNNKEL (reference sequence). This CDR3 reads CASSQSKTGWQSYNSPLHF. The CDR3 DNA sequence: TGTGCCAGCAGCCAAAGTAAGACAGGGTGGCAATCCTATAATTCACCCCTCCACTTT.

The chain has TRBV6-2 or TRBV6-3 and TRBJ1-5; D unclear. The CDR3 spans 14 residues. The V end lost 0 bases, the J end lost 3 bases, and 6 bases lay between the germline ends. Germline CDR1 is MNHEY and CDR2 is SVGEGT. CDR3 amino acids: CASSYSSLNQPQHF. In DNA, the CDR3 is TGTGCCAGCAGTTACTCGAGTCTCAATCAGCCCCAGCATTTT.

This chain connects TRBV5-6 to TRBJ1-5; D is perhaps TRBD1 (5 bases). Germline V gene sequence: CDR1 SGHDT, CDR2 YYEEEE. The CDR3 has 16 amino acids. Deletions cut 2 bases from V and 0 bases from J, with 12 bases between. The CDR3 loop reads CASSFKGDYSNQPQHF. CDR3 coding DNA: TGTGCCAGCAGCTTTAAAGGGGACTATAGCAATCAGCCCCAGCATTTT. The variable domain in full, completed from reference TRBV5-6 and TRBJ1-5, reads DAGVTQSPTHLIKTRGQQVTLRCSPKSGHDTVSWYQQALGQGPQFIFQYYEEEERQRGNFPDRFSGHQFPNYSSELNVNALLLGDSALYLCASSFKGDYSNQPQHFGDGTRLSIL.

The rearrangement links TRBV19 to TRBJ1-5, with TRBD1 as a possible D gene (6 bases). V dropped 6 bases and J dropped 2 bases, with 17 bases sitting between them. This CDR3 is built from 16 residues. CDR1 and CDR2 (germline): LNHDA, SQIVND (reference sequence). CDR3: CASRSTGTRGNQPQHF. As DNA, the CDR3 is TGTGCCAGTAGGAGTACCGGGACACGCGGCAATCAGCCCCAGCATTTT.

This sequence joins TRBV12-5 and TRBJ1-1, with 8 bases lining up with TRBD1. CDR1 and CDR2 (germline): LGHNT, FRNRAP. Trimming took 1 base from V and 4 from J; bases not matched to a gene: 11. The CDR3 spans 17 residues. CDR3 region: CASGLALARDRSTEAFF. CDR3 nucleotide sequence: TGTGCTAGTGGTTTGGCCCTGGCCAGGGACAGGTCCACTGAAGCTTTCTTT.

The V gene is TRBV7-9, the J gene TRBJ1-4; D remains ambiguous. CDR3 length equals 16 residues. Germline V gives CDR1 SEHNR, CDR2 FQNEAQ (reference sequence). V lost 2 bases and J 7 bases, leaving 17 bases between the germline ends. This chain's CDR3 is CASSLLTYDPTEKLFF. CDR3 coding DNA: TGTGCCAGCAGCTTATTAACATACGATCCAACTGAAAAACTGTTTTTT.

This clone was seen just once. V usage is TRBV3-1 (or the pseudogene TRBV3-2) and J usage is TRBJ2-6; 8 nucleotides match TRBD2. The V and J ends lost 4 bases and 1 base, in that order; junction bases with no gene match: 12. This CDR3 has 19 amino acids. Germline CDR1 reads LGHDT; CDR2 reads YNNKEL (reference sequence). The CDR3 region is CASSLTTTSVVSGANVLTF. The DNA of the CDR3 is TGTGCCAGCAGCCTAACGACGACTAGCGTCGTTTCTGGGGCCAACGTCCTGACTTTC.

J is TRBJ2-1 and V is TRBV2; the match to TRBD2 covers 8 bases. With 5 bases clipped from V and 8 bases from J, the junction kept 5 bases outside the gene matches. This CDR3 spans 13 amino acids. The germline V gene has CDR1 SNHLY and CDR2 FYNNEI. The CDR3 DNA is TGTGCCAGCAGTCTGGGACTAGTCGATGAGCAGTTCTTC. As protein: CASSLGLVDEQFF.

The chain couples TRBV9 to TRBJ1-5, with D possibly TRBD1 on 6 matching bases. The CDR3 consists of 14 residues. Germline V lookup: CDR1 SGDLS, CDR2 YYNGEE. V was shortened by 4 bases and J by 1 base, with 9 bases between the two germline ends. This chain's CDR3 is CASSLGHSNQPQHF. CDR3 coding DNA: TGTGCCAGCAGCTTGGGACACAGCAATCAGCCCCAGCATTTT.

Here the CDR3 DNA reads TGTGCCAGCAGGGACAGGGGATTCTACGAGCAGTACTTC. Translated, it gives CASRDRGFYEQYF. This rearrangement joins TRBV2 to TRBJ2-7; 9 positions agree with TRBD1. The CDR3 is 13 amino acids. CDR1 is SNHLY, CDR2 FYNNEI, per germline. V dropped 6 bases and J dropped 3; count of bases not matched to a gene: 3.

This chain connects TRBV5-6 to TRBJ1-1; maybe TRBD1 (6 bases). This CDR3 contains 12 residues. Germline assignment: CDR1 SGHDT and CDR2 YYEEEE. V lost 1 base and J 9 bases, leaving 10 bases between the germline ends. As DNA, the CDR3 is TGTGCCAGCAGCTTGCAGGACAGCAAAGCTTTCTTT. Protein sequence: CASSLQDSKAFF.

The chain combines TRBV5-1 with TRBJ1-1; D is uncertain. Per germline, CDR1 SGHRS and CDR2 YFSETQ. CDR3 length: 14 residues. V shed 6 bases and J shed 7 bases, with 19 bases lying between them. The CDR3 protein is CASTQAEGLREAFF. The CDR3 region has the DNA TGCGCCAGCACCCAGGCGGAGGGCTTACGTGAAGCTTTCTTT.